The text below deals with one TCR beta chain. The germline V and J ends were trimmed by 8 bases and 4 bases, with 12 bases remaining between them. Per germline, CDR1 MGHRA and CDR2 YSYEKL. This CDR3 is built from 13 residues. This sample is drawn from a study of control samples from healthy donors and cancer patients. Here immunoSEQ multiplex PCR was the method, and the copy in TCRdb shows in-frame clones only, minus some. The table includes about 180,000 clones, more than 90% detected once. The V and J genes are TRBV4-1 and TRBJ1-5; D uncertain. Sequencing was performed on blood. This sequence was found in a man younger than 45 in good health. This CDR3 reads CASRGGWNQPQHF. In DNA, the CDR3 is TGCGCCAGCCGGGGAGGGTGGAATCAGCCCCAGCATTTT.